The T cell receptor (beta chain) under discussion was sequenced for a study of blood T cells in healthy people across ages (dated by TCRdb to about 2015). Looking at the study overall: Template switching captured roughly one uniquely barcoded TCR beta cDNA molecule per two T cells in model experiments. To track age-related changes in TCR beta repertoire diversity, the study relied on deep sequencing normalized with unique cDNA molecular identifiers. The study analyzed two additional independent replicas of 1 million unique cDNA reads from the same blood draw for two donors, one aged 18 to 30 and one aged 80 or older. The donors were split into four age groups: young (average 16 years), middle-aged (39), aged (62) and long-lived (approximately 80). To avoid experimental bias, donors of different ages were spread randomly across the sequencing lanes.

Deletion took 0 bases off V and 4 bases off J, with a span of 15 bases between the germline ends. The CDR3 contains 16 residues, cysteine and phenylalanine counted. Only CDR3 DNA is held: 48 bases, read in frame from base 1. Per the germline V gene, MGHRA is the CDR1 and YSYEKL is the CDR2. Systemically healthy Caucasian individuals from Russia, roughly 40 in total and aged 6 to 90 years, were included as donors. Ten milliliters of peripheral blood were drawn from each donor into EDTA-treated Vacutainer tubes. PBMCs were isolated by Ficoll-Paque density-gradient centrifugation, with at least 6 million obtained per sample. Trizol reagent was used to extract total RNA from PBMCs, with at least 5 micrograms per sample. For every donor, an aliquot of PBMCs went through flow cytometry to measure the percentages of naive CD45RAhigh/CD27high T cells. Overall study outcomes, separate from this receptor: The percentage of naive T cells measured by flow cytometry correlated strongly with observed TCR beta diversity. Compared with the aged group, more naive CD4+ T cells, fewer expanded clones and increased TCR diversity were shown by the long-lived group, suggesting age selection. Observed TCR beta diversity per million T cells fell roughly linearly with age, and a significant reduction was already apparent by age around 44. Estimates of total diversity based on one million sequenced T cells were considered lower bounds and underestimates. Since profiling was done on bulk unsorted PBMCs, naive and antigen-experienced compartments could not be conclusively compared. Because donor CMV infection status was unknown, age-related changes in expanded clonotypes were potentially confounded.

Worth noting for this clonotype: No antigen is known for it. The record has no base qualities; no much larger clone is one base away.

Library creation used 5' RACE. TCRdb lists the instrument as Illumina HiSeq 2500. A second roughly 6 to 11 cycle PCR used a sample-barcoded 5' primer and a J-beta primer mix. Each TCR beta cDNA molecule received a unique molecular identifier from a template-switch 5' adaptor carrying 12 random nucleotides. Each sample yielded at least 3 million CDR3-containing paired-end reads. All of the RNA was converted into first-strand cDNA using the Mint cDNA synthesis kit, with a TRBC-specific oligonucleotide serving as the primer. All cDNA was treated with uracil-DNA glycosylase and then went through a first 18-cycle PCR with the universal primers M1SS and BC2_uni_R. The study's own analysis went as follows. For normalization, 1 million high-quality reads were randomly selected from each sample, with every read carrying a distinct molecular identifier. Instead of being binned into consensus sequences, reads that shared molecular identifiers were thrown out. MiTCR, run with a Q25 quality threshold and the strictest error-elimination algorithm, handled CDR3 identification, clonotype clustering and error correction. Lower-bound total TCR beta diversity was estimated with a nonparametric unseen species model using Euler transformation. TCRdb cleaned the public reads at Q25 with fastp, built clones with MiXCR and kept in-frame beta chains. Rows with one shared CDR3 protein collapse into an entry with the most common genes and DNA. TCRdb's processing, not the authors', yielded these V and J calls. Within this sample are about 970,000 distinct CDR3 sequences, with about 51% of them counted one time only. Together, the top ten hold 20% to 25% of the sample.

The rearranged chain carries TRBV4-1 and TRBJ1-2, and perhaps TRBD1 as D gene, on 6 matching bases. Sample: blood. The clonotype originates from a woman aged 55-69 years in good health. The nucleotides are TGCGCCAGCAGCCAAGATGAAAGGGGAGGGGGCTATGGCTACACCTTC. Translated, this is CASSQDERGGGYGYTF.